This T cell receptor beta chain was retrieved from a study of cytomegalovirus exposure and HLA in healthy donors. Primers: 60 Vbeta forward and 13 Jbeta reverse. Here immunoSEQ multiplex PCR was the method, and the copy in TCRdb shows in-frame clones only, minus some. Of just over 200,000 clones listed, around 80% are singletons. Each of the donors was a healthy bone marrow donor. A remark on this clone: The target antigen is unknown.

Regarding the study as a whole: Analyzed later, most CMV-associated TCR beta chains appeared HLA-restricted. When the data were analyzed later, several of the most significant clusters appeared to be linked to common viral pathogens.

This clonotype originated in a man aged 45 to 65 in good health and CMV-seronegative. Sequenced input: PBMCs.

The CDR3 bases are TGTGCCAGTAGTATAGGGCAGGGGGTTAGCAATCAGCCCCAGCATTTT. Residues: CASSIGQGVSNQPQHF. The chain is built from TRBV19 and TRBJ1-5; the match to TRBD1 covers 7 bases. Germline CDR1 and CDR2: LNHDA and SQIVND (reference sequence). The V and J ends lost 1 base and 0 bases, in that order; junction bases with no gene match: 3. The CDR3 loop spans 16 amino acids.